This TCR beta chain was captured by sequencing in a study of blood T cells in healthy people across ages (dated by TCRdb to the mid-2010s). For the wider study: In model experiments, roughly one uniquely barcoded TCR beta cDNA molecule per two T cells was captured by template switching. Using deep sequencing normalized with unique cDNA molecular identifiers, the study measured how TCR beta repertoire diversity changes with age. To avoid experimental bias, donors of different ages were randomly spread across the sequencing lanes. The donors were split into four age groups: young (average around 17 years), middle-aged (over 35), aged (over 55) and long-lived (about 82). The study analyzed two additional independent replicas of 1 million unique cDNA reads from the same blood draw for two donors, one aged 18 to 30 and one aged 80 or older.

The library was generated by 5' RACE. The instrument given in TCRdb is Illumina HiSeq 2500. A second PCR of roughly 6 to 12 cycles was performed with a sample-barcoded 5' primer and a J-beta primer mix. A unique molecular identifier was introduced onto each TCR beta cDNA molecule by a template-switch 5' adaptor carrying 12 random nucleotides. At least 2.5 million CDR3-containing paired-end reads were obtained from each sample. First-strand cDNA was synthesized from all RNA with the Mint cDNA synthesis kit, primed by a TRBC-specific oligonucleotide. Following uracil-DNA glycosylase treatment, a first 18-cycle PCR with universal primers M1SS and BC2_uni_R was performed on all cDNA. The authors processed their data as follows. For normalization, 1 million high-quality reads, each with a distinct molecular identifier, were randomly selected from each sample. Instead of being binned into consensus sequences, reads with shared molecular identifiers were discarded. MiTCR, with a Q25 quality threshold and the strictest error-elimination algorithm, was used for CDR3 identification, clonotype clustering and error correction. Lower-bound total TCR beta diversity was estimated with a nonparametric unseen species model using Euler transformation. The raw public reads went through TCRdb reprocessing: fastp at Q25, MiXCR clone calling, in-frame beta chains kept. Entries are consolidated by CDR3 protein sequence, retaining the most common genes and DNA. The V and J calls come from TCRdb's annotation, not from the publication. The sample includes roughly 1,500,000 distinct CDR3 sequences, with almost 35% observed a single time. Of the sample, approximately 11% falls within the top ten clones.

A remark on this clonotype: Its recognized antigen is unknown. No much larger clone is present one base from it, and per-base qualities are unavailable.

Between the V and J ends, shortened by 1 base and 7 bases respectively, the junction contains 7 bases. Reading from cysteine to phenylalanine, the CDR3 counts 12 amino acids. Only the CDR3 DNA is retained, 36 bases long and in frame from the first base. The germline V gene (reference sequence) gives CDR1 as SEHNR and CDR2 as FQNEAQ. Donors were a few dozen systemically healthy Caucasian individuals from Russia aged roughly 6 to 90 years. Roughly 9 milliliters of peripheral blood were drawn from each donor into EDTA-treated Vacutainer tubes. PBMCs were isolated by Ficoll-Paque density-gradient centrifugation, with at least 6 million obtained per sample. Trizol reagent was used to extract total RNA from PBMCs, with at least 6 micrograms per sample. Naive CD45RAhigh/CD27high T cell percentages were measured by flow cytometry on a PBMC aliquot from every donor. Broader findings and caveats from the paper: Observed TCR beta diversity per million T cells fell roughly linearly with age, and a significant reduction was already apparent by age approximately 41. Because donor CMV infection status was unknown, age-related changes in expanded clonotypes were potentially confounded. Estimates of total diversity from one million sequenced T cells were regarded as lower bounds and underestimates. Conclusive comparison of naive and antigen-experienced compartments was prevented by the profiling of bulk unsorted PBMCs. A strong correlation was found between observed TCR beta diversity and the percentage of naive T cells measured by flow cytometry. Compared with the aged group, the long-lived group had more naive CD4+ T cells, fewer expanded clones and increased TCR diversity, a pattern suggesting age selection.

The receptor's source is a woman aged 25 to 39 in good health. Recombination connected TRBV7-9 to TRBJ1-2; the D gene assignment is ambiguous. Sequenced sample: blood. The CDR3 region reads CASSLVAVGYTF. The nucleotide sequence is TGTGCCAGCAGCTTAGTTGCGGTTGGCTACACCTTC.